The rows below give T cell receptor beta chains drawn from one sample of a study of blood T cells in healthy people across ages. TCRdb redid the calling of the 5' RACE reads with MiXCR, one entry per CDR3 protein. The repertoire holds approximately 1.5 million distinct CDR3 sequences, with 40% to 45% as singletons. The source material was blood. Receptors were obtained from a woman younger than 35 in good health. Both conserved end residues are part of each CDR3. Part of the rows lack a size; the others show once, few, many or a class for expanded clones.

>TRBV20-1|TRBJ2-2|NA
CSAQDKNTGELFF
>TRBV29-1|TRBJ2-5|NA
CSSAGAETQYF
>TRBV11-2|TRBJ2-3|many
CASSLGPVWEGADTQYF
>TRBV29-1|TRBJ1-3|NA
CSVRLPSGNTIYF
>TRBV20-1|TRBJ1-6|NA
CSALQQAGNSPLHF
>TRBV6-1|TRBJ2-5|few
CASSEPRLQETQYF
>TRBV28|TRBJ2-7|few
CASSSDSTGDYEQYF
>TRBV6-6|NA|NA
CASSTRTRGEQYF
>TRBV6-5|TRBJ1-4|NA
CASKTGVTNEKLFF
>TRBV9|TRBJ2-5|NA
CASSSTRVDEQYF
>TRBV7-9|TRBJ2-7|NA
CASILGVYEQYF
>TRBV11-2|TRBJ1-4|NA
CASSFTPHLGATNEKLFF
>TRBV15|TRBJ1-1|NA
CATGRDAGTGYTEAFF
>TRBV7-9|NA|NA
CASSRQGSIEETQYF
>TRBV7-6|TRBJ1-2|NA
CAAGDRGMYGYTF
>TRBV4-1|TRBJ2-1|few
CASSQDPGGFYNEQFF
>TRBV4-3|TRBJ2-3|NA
CASSQGGLFKADTQYF
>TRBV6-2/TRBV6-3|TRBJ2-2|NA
CASSPDSGELFF
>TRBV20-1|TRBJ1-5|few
CSARGGQYSNQPQHF
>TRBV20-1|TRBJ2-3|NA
CSAFGLAGEGADTQYF
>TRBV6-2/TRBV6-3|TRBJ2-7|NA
CASKTGTAPYEQYF
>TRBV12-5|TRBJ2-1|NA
CASGFGLGSGESVEQFF
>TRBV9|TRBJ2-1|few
CASSEKGLAVYNEQFF
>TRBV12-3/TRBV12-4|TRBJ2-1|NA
CASSFGGLSHNEQFF
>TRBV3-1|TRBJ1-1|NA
CASSQVAENTEAFF
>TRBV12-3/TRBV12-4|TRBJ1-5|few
CASGPGAGNQPQHF
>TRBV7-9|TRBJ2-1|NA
CASSLSLPGGTYNEQFF
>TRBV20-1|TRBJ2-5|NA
CSAISHIYQETQYF
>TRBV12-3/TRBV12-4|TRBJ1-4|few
CASSLQGVSKKLFF
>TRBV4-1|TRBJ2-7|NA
CASSPQPGQATYEQYF
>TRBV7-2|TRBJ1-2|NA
CVSSSRISNYGYTF
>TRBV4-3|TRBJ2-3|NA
CASSQWTDTDTQYF
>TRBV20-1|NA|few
CSAADSVGVKETQYF
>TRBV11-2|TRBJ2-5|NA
CASSGRLAGLGEQYF